Listed here are 29 T cell receptor beta chains from one sample, sequenced in a study of cytotoxic CD8 clonotypes in ibrutinib-treated CLL. The repertoire was sequenced with immunoSEQ multiplex PCR; TCRdb's copy has only in-frame clones and lacks some. The sample lists 110,000 to 150,000 clones; about 70% were seen once. Sequencing used PBMCs, obtained after 24 months of ibrutinib treatment. These TCRs come from a human donor with chronic lymphocytic leukemia.

The chain combines TRBV2 with TRBJ2-5; tentative D call: TRBD1 (5 bases). The CDR3 is 12 residues long. V gave up 8 bases and J gave up 0 bases, with 7 bases separating them. Germline V gives CDR1 SNHLY, CDR2 FYNNEI. As DNA, the CDR3 is TGTGCCAGCGCAGGGTACCAAGAGACCCAGTACTTC. It yields the protein CASAGYQETQYF.

The genes are TRBV6-5 and TRBJ1-3, with a weak D call TRBD1 (5 bases). The CDR3 runs to 15 residues. Germline loops: CDR1 MNHEY, CDR2 SVGAGI. V was trimmed by 4 bases and J by 4 bases, leaving 14 bases between them. CDR3 residues: CASSWRGSGGNTIYF. The CDR3 bases are TGTGCCAGCAGTTGGAGGGGATCGGGCGGAAACACCATATATTTT.

V is TRBV6-1 and J is TRBJ2-1, with TRBD1 identical over 7 bases. The CDR3 has 13 amino acids. V shed 7 bases and J 6 bases; nucleotides not matched to a gene: 6. CDR1 is MNHNS, CDR2 SASEGT, per germline. In DNA, the CDR3 is TGTGCCAGCATAACCGCAGGGGGCAATGAGCAGTTCTTC. It is translated as CASITAGGNEQFF.

This clone has only a few counts. The chain is built from TRBV6-5 and TRBJ1-6, with D maybe TRBD1 (6 bases). CDR1 and CDR2 from the germline V gene are MNHEY and SVGAGI. Trimming cost V 4 bases and J 10 bases, with 11 bases left between them. The CDR3 runs 13 residues. In DNA form, the CDR3 reads TGTGCCAGCAGTTGGGCAGGGGTGTCACCCCTCCACTTT. This gives the protein CASSWAGVSPLHF.

J is TRBJ2-2 and V is TRBV4-3; D not resolved. This CDR3 contains 13 residues. CDR1 is LGHNA, CDR2 YSLEER, per germline. The germline V and J ends were trimmed by 0 bases and 7 bases, with 6 bases remaining between them. CDR3 region: CASSQDGLGELFF. CDR3 DNA: TGCGCCAGCAGCCAAGATGGCCTCGGGGAGCTGTTTTTT.

The rearrangement links TRBV10-3 to TRBJ1-3, with 7 bases identical to TRBD1. The CDR3 consists of 14 residues. Germline V gene data show CDR1 as ENHRY and CDR2 as SYGVKD. Unmatched junction bases numbered 6, after V lost 6 bases and J lost 4 bases. CDR3 DNA sequence: TGTGCCATCAGGGCAGGGGGGGAAGGAAACACCATATATTTT. Residues: CAIRAGGEGNTIYF.

The chain couples TRBV28 to TRBJ1-5; no definite D call. This CDR3 has 15 amino acids. V was trimmed by 6 bases and J by 9 bases, leaving 21 bases between them. Per germline, CDR1 MDHEN and CDR2 SYDVKM. The CDR3 is CASSPSVGTIMPQHF. As DNA, the CDR3 is TGTGCCAGCAGCCCCTCGGTGGGTACAATCATGCCCCAGCATTTT.

This clone was recorded once. The chain recombines TRBV2 with TRBJ1-5, with no clear D. Trimming took 0 bases from V and 0 from J, leaving 3 bases between them. Germline V gene lookup returns CDR1 SNHLY and CDR2 FYNNEI. The CDR3 spans 14 residues. The CDR3 coding sequence is TGTGCCAGCAGTGAAGCCTCTAGCAATCAGCCCCAGCATTTT. It encodes CASSEASSNQPQHF. Supplemented by reference TRBV2 and TRBJ1-5, the full variable domain reads EPEVTQTPSHQVTQMGQEVILRCVPISNHLYFYWYRQILGQKVEFLVSFYNNEISEKSEIFDDQFSVERPDGSNFTLKIRSTKLEDSAMYFCASSEASSNQPQHFGDGTRLSIL.

The V call is TRBV5-1, the J call TRBJ2-3; 13 nucleotides align to TRBD2. V gave up 4 bases and J gave up 2 bases; unmatched junction bases: 4. The CDR3 covers 16 residues. Germline V gene data show CDR1 as SGHRS and CDR2 as YFSETQ. CDR3 sequence: CASSPGLAGYTDTQYF. For the CDR3, the DNA is TGCGCCAGCAGCCCGGGACTAGCGGGATACACAGATACGCAGTATTTT.

The chain employs TRBV5-1 and TRBJ1-3; 7 nucleotides line up with TRBD1. The trim removed 4 bases at V and 2 bases at J, leaving 3 bases unmatched. The CDR3 contains 14 residues. CDR1 is SGHRS, CDR2 YFSETQ, per germline. The CDR3 sequence is CASSTQGPGNTIYF. DNA for the CDR3: TGCGCCAGCAGCACACAGGGGCCTGGAAACACCATATATTTT.

The CDR3 here is CASSLAGGLEQYF. CDR3 bases: TGTGCCAGCAGCTTAGCCGGAGGGCTCGAGCAGTACTTC. The chain couples TRBV7-9 to TRBJ2-7; tentative D call: TRBD2 (6 bases). Trimming took 0 bases from V and 6 from J, leaving 9 bases between them. Germline V gene sequence: CDR1 SEHNR, CDR2 FQNEAQ (reference sequence). This CDR3 spans 13 amino acids.

This chain joins TRBV28 and TRBJ1-2; unclear D gene. The CDR3 has 15 residues. Trimming pared 2 bases from V and 7 bases from J, leaving 17 bases between. Germline CDR1 is MDHEN and CDR2 is SYDVKM. CDR3: CASSLPGGWGGGYTF. DNA of the CDR3: TGTGCCAGCAGTTTACCCGGCGGCTGGGGAGGTGGCTACACCTTC.

This chain joins TRBV6-4 and TRBJ1-2; possibly TRBD1 for D (6 bases). Germline CDR1 MRHNA, CDR2 SNTAGT. V was clipped by 7 bases and J by 1 base, with 13 bases between them. CDR3 length equals 14 residues. CDR3 bases: TGTGCCAGCACCCGGACAGTAAGTAACTATGGCTACACCTTC. It encodes CASTRTVSNYGYTF.

V is TRBV7-3 and J is TRBJ1-1; 9 nucleotides match TRBD1. There are 14 residues in the CDR3. Per the germline V gene, CDR1 is SGHTA and CDR2 is FQGTGA. V shed 2 bases and J 4 bases; nucleotides not matched to a gene: 2. This CDR3 reads CASSLLGQGTEAFF. The CDR3 coding sequence is TGTGCCAGCAGCTTATTGGGACAGGGCACTGAAGCTTTCTTT.

The chain couples TRBV6-6 to TRBJ1-5; 9 positions agree with TRBD1. The trim removed 4 bases at V and 4 bases at J, leaving 5 bases unmatched. There are 15 residues in the CDR3. Germline CDR1 reads MNHNY; CDR2 reads SVGAGI (reference sequence). CDR3 in DNA: TGTGCCAGCAGTTCACATGACAGGGGGAATCAGCCCCAGCATTTT. Residues: CASSSHDRGNQPQHF.

The CDR3 DNA reads TGTGCCAGCACGGCCGGGCCTGGAAACACCATATATTTT. Translation: CASTAGPGNTIYF. The chain joins TRBV7-2 to TRBJ1-3; D gene uncertain. The CDR3 has 13 residues. Per germline, CDR1 SGHTA and CDR2 FQGNSA. Trimming took 7 bases from V and 2 from J, leaving 9 bases between them. The variable domain in full, completed from reference TRBV7-2 and TRBJ1-3, reads GAGVSQSPSNKVTEKGKDVELRCDPISGHTALYWYRQSLGQGLEFLIYFQGNSAPDKSGLPSDRFSAERTGGSVSTLTIQRTQQEDSAVYLCASTAGPGNTIYFGEGSWLTVV.

The V call is TRBV9, the J call TRBJ2-1; D gene unclear. CDR3 length: 16 residues. The germline V gene has CDR1 SGDLS and CDR2 YYNGEE. With 2 bases removed from V and 0 bases from J, the gap between germline ends came to 12 bases. CDR3 protein: CASSVSGPLSYNEQFF. CDR3 sequence (DNA): TGTGCCAGCAGCGTGTCCGGGCCCCTCTCCTACAATGAGCAGTTCTTC.

The chain's CDR3 is CAWGQVHEQYF. The DNA for the CDR3 is TGTGCCTGGGGACAGGTCCACGAGCAGTACTTC. The J gene is TRBJ2-7, the V gene TRBV30; 7 bases are a match to TRBD1. The trim removed 5 bases at V and 5 bases at J, leaving 3 bases unmatched. The germline gives CDR1 GTSNPN, CDR2 SVGIG (reference sequence). The CDR3 consists of 11 residues. The variable domain in full, with the rest retrieved from reference TRBV30 and TRBJ2-7, is SQTIHQWPATLVQPVGSPLSLECTVEGTSNPNLYWYRQAAGRGLQLLFYSVGIGQISSEVPQNLSASRPQDRQFILSSKKLLLSDSGFYLCAWGQVHEQYFGPGTRLTVT.

The chain employs TRBV6-1 and TRBJ2-3; D call uncertain. Trimming took 6 bases from V and 0 from J, leaving 4 bases between them. The CDR3 is 12 amino acids. From germline, CDR1 is MNHNS and CDR2 SASEGT. CDR3: CASRRSTDTQYF. Here the CDR3 DNA reads TGTGCCAGCAGGAGGAGCACAGATACGCAGTATTTT.

This clone was seen more than once but under ten times. The chain uses TRBV2 and TRBJ2-3; D call uncertain. Trimming removed 6 bases at V and 6 bases at J, with 16 bases between. CDR3 length: 14 residues. Germline V CDR1 and CDR2: SNHLY, FYNNEI. The CDR3 is CASRADPRRDTQYF. The CDR3 DNA reads TGTGCCAGCAGGGCGGACCCCCGACGCGATACGCAGTATTTT.

V usage is TRBV23-1 and J usage is TRBJ1-1; D perhaps matches TRBD1 (5 bases). TRBV23-1 is reported as an ORF; its role is uncertain. Trimming shortened V by 4 bases and J by 6 bases, and 18 bases separated the two germline ends. The CDR3 is made up of 15 amino acids. DNA for the CDR3: TGCGCCAGCAGTCCCGGATGGGGCCCGGGCGCTGAAGCTTTCTTT. It yields the protein CASSPGWGPGAEAFF.

The chain has TRBV6-5 and TRBJ1-2, with D tentatively TRBD1 (5 bases). Per the germline V gene, CDR1 is MNHEY and CDR2 is SVGAGI. This CDR3 spans 13 amino acids. Trimming took 6 bases from V and 2 from J, leaving 10 bases between them. As DNA, the CDR3 is TGTGCCAGCAGGGGGACCGCGAACTATGGCTACACCTTC. Amino acid sequence: CASRGTANYGYTF.

This clone appeared a single time. The chain joins TRBV18 to TRBJ1-2; perhaps TRBD1 as D (5 bases). CDR3 length: 15 residues. Germline loops: CDR1 KGHSH, CDR2 LQKENI. Deletions cut 0 bases from V and 3 bases from J, with 11 bases between. CDR3 DNA: TGTGCCAGCTCACCACCGGCAGGGCATGACTATGGCTACACCTTC. This codes for CASSPPAGHDYGYTF.

As concerns this clone: Other DNA sequences in this sample translate to the same CDR3. V and J are TRBV7-3 and TRBJ1-1, with 8 bases fitting TRBD1. CDR3 length: 13 residues. CDR1 is SGHTA and CDR2 is FQGTGA in the germline V gene. The V segment lost 5 bases and the J segment 2 bases; nucleotides outside the gene matches: 1. The CDR3 region is CASSQGANTEAFF. CDR3 bases: TGTGCCAGCAGCCAGGGGGCCAACACTGAAGCTTTCTTT. The full variable domain, in which reference TRBV7-3 and TRBJ1-1 provide the parts outside the CDR3, is GAGVSQTPSNKVTEKGKYVELRCDPISGHTALYWYRQSLGQGPEFLIYFQGTGAADDSGLPNDRFFAVRPEGSVSTLKIQRTERGDSAVYLCASSQGANTEAFFGQGTRLTVV.

This clone was seen only a few times. The chain has TRBV7-8 and TRBJ2-3; 11 nucleotides line up with TRBD1. Germline loops: CDR1 SGHVS, CDR2 FQNEAQ. The CDR3 extends over 16 amino acids. V lost 5 bases, J lost 4 bases, and 8 bases stayed unmatched. The CDR3 sequence is CASSPRTGGPADTQYF. DNA for the CDR3: TGTGCCAGCAGCCCGAGGACAGGGGGCCCCGCAGATACGCAGTATTTT.

The chain carries TRBV28 and TRBJ2-5; D is uncertain. CDR3 length equals 11 residues. The germline V gene encodes CDR1 MDHEN and CDR2 SYDVKM. V dropped 4 bases and J dropped 4 bases, with 4 bases sitting between them. In DNA, the CDR3 is TGTGCCAGCAGTTCCGGAGAGACCCAGTACTTC. Translating it yields CASSSGETQYF.

The chain couples TRBV27 to TRBJ1-5; D ambiguous. Germline V lookup: CDR1 MNHEY, CDR2 SMNVEV (reference sequence). The V end lost 3 bases, the J end lost 1 base, and 7 bases lay between the germline ends. The CDR3 has 14 residues. The CDR3 reads CASSLTGSNQPQHF. CDR3 sequence (DNA): TGTGCCAGCAGTTTGACTGGGAGCAATCAGCCCCAGCATTTT.

Only one count was recorded for this clone. The chain uses TRBV2 and TRBJ2-5; the match to TRBD2 covers 13 bases. This CDR3 is 18 amino acids long. Per germline, CDR1 SNHLY and CDR2 FYNNEI. J lost 2 bases, V lost 10 bases, and 16 bases had no gene match. The CDR3 nucleotides read TGTGCCATCCGGACTAGCGGGAGCTCGGTGGGCAATCAAGAGACCCAGTACTTC. Translation: CAIRTSGSSVGNQETQYF.

This clone has a handful of counts. V is TRBV7-9 and J is TRBJ1-4, with D hard to call. Trimming removed 8 bases at V and 7 bases at J, with 5 bases between. The germline gives CDR1 SEHNR, CDR2 FQNEAQ (reference sequence). This CDR3 comprises 10 residues. CDR3 amino acids: CASGGEKLFF. The CDR3 DNA reads TGTGCCAGCGGCGGTGAAAAACTGTTTTTT.